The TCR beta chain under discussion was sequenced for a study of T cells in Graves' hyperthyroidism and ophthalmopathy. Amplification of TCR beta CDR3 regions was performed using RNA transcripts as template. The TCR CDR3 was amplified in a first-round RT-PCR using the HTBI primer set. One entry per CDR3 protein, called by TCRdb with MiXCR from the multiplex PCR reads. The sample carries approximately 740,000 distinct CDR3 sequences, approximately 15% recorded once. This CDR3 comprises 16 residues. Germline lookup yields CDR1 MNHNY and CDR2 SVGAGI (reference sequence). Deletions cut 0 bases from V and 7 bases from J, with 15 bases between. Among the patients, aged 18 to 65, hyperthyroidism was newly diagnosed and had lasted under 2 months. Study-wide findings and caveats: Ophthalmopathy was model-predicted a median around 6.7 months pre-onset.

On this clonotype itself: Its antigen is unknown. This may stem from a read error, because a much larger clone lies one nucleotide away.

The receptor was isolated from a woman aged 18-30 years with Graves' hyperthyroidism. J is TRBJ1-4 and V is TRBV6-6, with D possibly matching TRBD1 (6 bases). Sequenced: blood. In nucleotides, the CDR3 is TGTGCCAGCAGTTACTCGGGGGGCGGAGGGGGTGAAAAACTGTTTTTT. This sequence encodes CASSYSGGGGGEKLFF.